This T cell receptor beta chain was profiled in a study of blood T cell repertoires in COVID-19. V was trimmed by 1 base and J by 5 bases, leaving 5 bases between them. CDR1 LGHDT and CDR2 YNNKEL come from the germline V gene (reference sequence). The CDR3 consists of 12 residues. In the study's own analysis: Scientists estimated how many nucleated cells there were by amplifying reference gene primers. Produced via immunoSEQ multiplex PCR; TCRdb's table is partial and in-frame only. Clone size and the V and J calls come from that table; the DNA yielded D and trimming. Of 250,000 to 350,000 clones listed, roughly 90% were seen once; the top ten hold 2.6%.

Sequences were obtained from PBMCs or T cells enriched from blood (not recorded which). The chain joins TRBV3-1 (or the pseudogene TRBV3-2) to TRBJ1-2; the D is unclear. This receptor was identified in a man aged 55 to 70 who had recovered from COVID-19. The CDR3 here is CASSQVGYGYTF. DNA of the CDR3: TGTGCCAGCAGCCAAGTCGGTTATGGCTACACCTTC.